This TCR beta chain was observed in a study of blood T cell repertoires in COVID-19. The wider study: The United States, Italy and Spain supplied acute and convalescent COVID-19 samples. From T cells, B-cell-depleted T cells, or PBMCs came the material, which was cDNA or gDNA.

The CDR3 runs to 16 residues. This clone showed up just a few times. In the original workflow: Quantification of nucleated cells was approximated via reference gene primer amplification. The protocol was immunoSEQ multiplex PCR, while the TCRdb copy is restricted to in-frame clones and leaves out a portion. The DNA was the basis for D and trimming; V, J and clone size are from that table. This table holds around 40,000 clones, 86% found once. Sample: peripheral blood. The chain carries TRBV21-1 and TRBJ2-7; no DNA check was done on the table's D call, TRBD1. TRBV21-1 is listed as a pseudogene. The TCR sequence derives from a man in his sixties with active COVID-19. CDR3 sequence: CASSKAGTGGSYEQYF. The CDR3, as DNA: TGTGCCAGCAGCAAAGCCGGGACAGGGGGCTCCTACGAGCAGTACTTC.